This T cell receptor beta chain stems from a study of blood T cell repertoires in COVID-19 (dated by TCRdb to the early 2020s). For the wider study: Samples covering the acute and convalescent phases of COVID-19 were provided by collaborators in the United States, Italy and Spain. The prospective study material was composed of cDNA or gDNA derived from T cells, B-cell-depleted T cells, or PBMCs. The dataset comprised deeply sampled blood TCRbeta repertoires from subjects exposed to, actively infected with, or recovered from COVID-19. The samples were drawn from two sources: the first 160 participants of the ongoing ImmuneRACE study, and 950 to 1,500 subjects contributed by 6 global collaborators. Nearly every sample came with metadata listing a de-identified subject ID, COVID-19 status, age in years and sex. The repertoires were released in a freely available public database meant as a resource for research on the immune response to SARS-CoV-2. HLA class I and class II types, where available, came from metadata supplied by the sample provider rather than from assay-based typing. Broad study findings and their caveats: The amount of clinical and demographic metadata varied by source and participant and was provided uncurated.

Trimming accounts for 4 bases at V and 10 bases at J, while the number of junction bases matched to no gene is 9. From the cysteine through the phenylalanine, the CDR3 covers 14 amino acids. Just CDR3 DNA is preserved here, 42 bases in frame from base 1. Per the germline V gene (reference sequence), LGHDT is the CDR1 and YNNKEL is the CDR2. This clone was counted only a few times. It lacks a known antigen. No base-level quality is on record; no much larger clone is a single base apart. The immunoSEQ Assay, a bias-controlled multiplex PCR, was used to amplify TCRbeta CDR3 regions from genomic DNA. As for how the authors treated the data: Within the assay, amplification of reference gene primers was used to estimate how many nucleated cells each sample contained. To quantify the absolute abundance of each unique TCRbeta CDR3 rearrangement, sequence reads were collapsed and filtered. Productive Simpson clonality was computed per sample as the square root of Simpson's diversity index over productive rearrangements. The clones in this table, taken by TCRdb from immuneACCESS, are in-frame only. Not every clone is retained; where verified, under half of the shortfall comes from an unresolved V gene, and the cause of the rest is unknown. V, J and clone size reflect that table, while D and trimming were determined from the DNA. In all, the sample holds about 280,000 clones, and 85% of those were seen once. The top ten clonotypes cover roughly 2.6% of the sample.

Enrolling through a virtual design, the prospective study's participants ranged in age from roughly 18 to 89 years and lived across roughly 24 United States geographic areas. In the prospective study, cohorts were assigned on the basis of participant-reported clinical history obtained from a screening survey and a study questionnaire. For ImmuneRACE Cohort 3, a participant was defined as recovered based on two consecutive negative NP/OP PCR tests, clearance by a healthcare professional, or resolution of symptoms. In the prospective study, mobile phlebotomists collected whole blood, serum and a nasopharyngeal or oropharyngeal swab from each participant. Additional blood draws and questionnaires over an approximately two-month period could optionally be provided by prospective study participants. Blood samples from the prospective study were shipped frozen or at room temperature prior to DNA extraction.

The sequence links TRBV3-1 (or the pseudogene TRBV3-2) to TRBJ2-1; 8 central nucleotides agree with TRBD2. The receptor was derived from a woman in her fifties or sixties who had recovered from COVID-19. The sample consisted of PBMCs or T cells enriched from blood (not recorded which). The CDR3 has the sequence CASSPAPAGVEQFF. The DNA sequence is TGTGCCAGCAGCCCAGCCCCAGCGGGAGTCGAGCAGTTCTTC.